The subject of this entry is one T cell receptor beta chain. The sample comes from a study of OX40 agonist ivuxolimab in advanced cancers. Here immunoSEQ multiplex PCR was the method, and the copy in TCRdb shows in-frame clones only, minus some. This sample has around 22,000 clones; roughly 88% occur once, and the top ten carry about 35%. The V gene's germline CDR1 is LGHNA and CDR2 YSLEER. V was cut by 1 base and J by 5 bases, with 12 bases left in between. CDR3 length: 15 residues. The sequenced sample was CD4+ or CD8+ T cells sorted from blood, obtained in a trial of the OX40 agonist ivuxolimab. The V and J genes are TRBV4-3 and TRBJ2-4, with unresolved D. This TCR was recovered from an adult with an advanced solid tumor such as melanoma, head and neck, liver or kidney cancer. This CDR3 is CASSQGTGYQNIQYF. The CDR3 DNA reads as TGCGCCAGCAGCCAAGGGACCGGTTATCAAAACATTCAGTACTTC.